Sequencing of this T cell receptor beta chain was carried out in a study of T cell responses to AZD1222 COVID-19 vaccine. The repertoire was sequenced with immunoSEQ multiplex PCR; TCRdb's copy has only in-frame clones and lacks some. The profile shows fewer than 120,000 clones, around 90% of them singletons. Pooling was applied to second doses at about 4 or about 12 weeks. Overall study results and limits: Spike-specific TCR breadth and depth grew following two AZD1222 doses. Donors in the cohort were predominantly white British and more often female, and clonal diversity was possibly underestimated.

Germline lookup yields CDR1 SGHRS and CDR2 YFSETQ. The V segment lost 5 bases and the J segment 4 bases; nucleotides outside the gene matches: 6. The CDR3 loop spans 14 amino acids. Details on this clone: Antigen specificity is unknown.

The receptor's source is an adult who received the AZD1222 COVID-19 vaccine. The gene calls are TRBV5-1 and TRBJ2-3, with 8 bases that match TRBD2. Sequencing was performed on peripheral blood, taken 28 days after the second AZD1222 dose. CDR3 in DNA: TGCGCCAGCAGTTTCCGGGAGGGGGCAGATACGCAGTATTTT. Its protein is CASSFREGADTQYF.